This T cell receptor (beta chain) was identified in a study of identical twins. Germline trimming cut 3 bases from V and 9 bases from J; bases unmatched to any gene: 7. The germline V gene encodes CDR1 KGHDR and CDR2 SFDVKD. CDR3 size: 16 residues. A few counts support this clonotype. Via MiXCR, TCRdb re-called the 5' RACE reads, giving one row per CDR3 protein. The repertoire includes 200,000 to 250,000 distinct CDR3 sequences, around 6.6% of them detected once, and roughly 3.9% sits in the top ten. The sample also formed part of further work on yellow fever vaccine responses in identical twins.

This clonotype was obtained from a young woman in good health. What was sequenced was memory (CD45RO+) T cells sorted from blood. This chain uses TRBV24-1 with TRBJ2-1; 13 bases align to TRBD2. CDR3 loop: CATSDATSGRASEQFF. CDR3 nucleotide sequence: TGTGCCACCAGTGATGCAACTAGCGGGAGGGCGAGTGAGCAGTTCTTC.